This T cell receptor beta chain is drawn from a study of T cell changes during pregnancy in multiple sclerosis. V trimming: 5 bases; J trimming: 3 bases; junction bases outside the gene matches: 6. Per germline, CDR1 SGHTA and CDR2 FQGNSA. The CDR3 spans 15 residues. Method: immunoSEQ multiplex PCR; TCRdb's copy keeps in-frame clones and lacks some. The table includes 93,000 or so clones, 80% to 95% detected once. As for this clone: The same CDR3 can be traced to other DNA sequences in this sample.

The source is a female donor with multiple sclerosis, enrolled in a pregnancy study. The source material was peripheral blood, sampled before pregnancy. The chain combines TRBV7-2 with TRBJ1-4; 7 bases are a match to TRBD1. The CDR3 reads CASSLVGTANEKLFF. CDR3 DNA: TGTGCCAGCAGCCTGGTCGGGACAGCTAATGAAAAACTGTTTTTT.